These 15 T cell receptor beta chains were sequenced from one sample in a study of OX40 agonist ivuxolimab in advanced cancers. TCRdb's table, derived via immunoSEQ multiplex PCR, lists solely in-frame clones and lacks some. The table includes tens of thousands of clones, 87% detected once. The sample consisted of CD4+ or CD8+ T cells sorted from blood, taken in a trial of the OX40 agonist ivuxolimab. The receptors were sampled from an adult with an advanced solid tumor such as melanoma, head and neck, liver or kidney cancer.

The J gene is TRBJ1-3, the V gene TRBV4-2, with TRBD1 as a possible D gene (5 bases). The CDR3 has 17 amino acids. The germline CDR1 and CDR2 sequences are LGHNA and YNFKEQ. Between the trimmed V and J ends, which lost 0 bases and 3 bases, there was a span of 15 bases. This chain's CDR3 is CASSQEGTRLRGNTIYF. DNA for the CDR3: TGTGCCAGCAGCCAAGAAGGGACGAGGCTGCGTGGAAACACCATATATTTT.

This clone was seen a few times. The rearrangement uses TRBV6-1 and TRBJ2-7; no clear D gene. Trimming removed 7 bases at V and 2 bases at J, with 9 bases between. The length of the CDR3 is 12 residues. The V gene's germline CDR1 is MNHNS and CDR2 SASEGT. The CDR3 bases are TGTGCCAGCACCTGGGGAACCTACGAGCAGTACTTC. This gives the protein CASTWGTYEQYF.

The genes are TRBV6-6 and TRBJ1-5; 7 positions match TRBD1. Germline values: CDR1 MNHNY, CDR2 SVGAGI (reference sequence). Germline trimming cut 5 bases from V and 0 bases from J; bases unmatched to any gene: 7. The CDR3 has 16 residues. The CDR3 reads CASSARTGYSNQPQHF. The CDR3, as DNA: TGTGCCAGCAGTGCCAGGACAGGATATAGCAATCAGCCCCAGCATTTT.

This sequence joins TRBV29-1 and TRBJ2-7; 13 bases align to TRBD2. The V gene's germline CDR1 is SQVTM and CDR2 ANQGSEA. The CDR3 is 14 residues long. J lost 7 bases, V lost 7 bases, and 10 bases had no gene match. The CDR3 region is CSAVGLAGVEEQYF. CDR3 nucleotide sequence: TGCAGCGCTGTAGGACTAGCGGGAGTCGAAGAGCAGTACTTC.

This clone was recorded a few times. This same CDR3 is encoded by further DNA sequences in the sample. This chain uses TRBV6-6 with TRBJ1-5, with D unresolved. With 8 bases removed from V and 6 bases from J, the gap between germline ends came to 2 bases. This CDR3 comprises 9 residues. Germline-derived CDR1 and CDR2 are MNHNY and SVGAGI (reference sequence). The CDR3 sequence: CASGQPQHF. CDR3 bases: TGTGCCAGCGGTCAGCCCCAGCATTTT.

This clone is medium-sized within its sample. The chain is built from TRBV28 and TRBJ1-4; 9 bases align to TRBD1. Germline-derived CDR1 and CDR2 are MDHEN and SYDVKM. V lost 8 bases and J lost 5; bases outside the gene matches: 6. This CDR3 region has 14 residues. CDR3 residues: CASQGDRENEKLFF. The CDR3 bases are TGTGCCAGCCAAGGGGACAGGGAAAATGAAAAACTGTTTTTT.

This chain connects TRBV6-5 to TRBJ1-5; 11 bases align to TRBD1. The CDR3 is 15 amino acids. V was clipped by 6 bases and J by 4 bases; unmatched bases: 5. Per the germline V gene, CDR1 is MNHEY and CDR2 is SVGAGI. CDR3 protein: CASRHGTGGNQPQHF. CDR3 nucleotides: TGTGCCAGCAGGCATGGGACAGGGGGAAATCAGCCCCAGCATTTT.

The chain couples TRBV7-2 to TRBJ1-5; D unclear. The CDR3 covers 13 residues. V lost 4 bases, J lost 5 bases, and 9 bases lay in between. The germline V gene has CDR1 SGHTA and CDR2 FQGNSA. In DNA, the CDR3 is TGTGCCAGCAGCTCAAGGATCTATCAGCCCCAGCATTTT. This gives the protein CASSSRIYQPQHF.

The chain joins TRBV7-9 to TRBJ2-2, with 12 bases lining up with TRBD2. The germline CDR1 and CDR2 sequences are SEHNR and FQNEAQ (reference sequence). The CDR3 has 18 residues. Unmatched junction bases numbered 7, after V lost 5 bases and J lost 0 bases. CDR3 sequence reads: CASSRGTSGSANTGELFF. The CDR3 nucleotides are TGTGCCAGCAGCCGAGGGACTAGCGGGTCGGCGAACACCGGGGAGCTGTTTTTT. Together with reference TRBV7-9 and TRBJ2-2, the CDR3 gives the full variable domain: DTGVSQNPRHKITKRGQNVTFRCDPISEHNRLYWYRQTLGQGPEFLTYFQNEAQLEKSRLLSDRFSAERPKGSFSTLEIQRTEQGDSAMYLCASSRGTSGSANTGELFFGEGSRLTVL.

The gene calls are TRBV7-9 and TRBJ2-7; 7 positions agree with TRBD1. The CDR3 extends over 15 amino acids. V dropped 6 bases and J dropped 7; count of bases not matched to a gene: 15. From germline, CDR1 is SEHNR and CDR2 FQNEAQ (reference sequence). The CDR3 bases are TGTGCCAGCAGGGACGTCGGGGACAGCCCTAGTGAGCAGTACTTC. Translating gives CASRDVGDSPSEQYF.

The chain has TRBV7-3 and TRBJ2-3; 10 bases are shared with TRBD2. The CDR3 loop spans 16 amino acids. CDR1 and CDR2 (germline): SGHTA, FQGTGA. Trimming cost V 5 bases and J 4 bases; bases outside gene matches: 9. CDR3 coding DNA: TGTGCCAGCAGCGCTCCCGGGACTAGCGAATCAGATACGCAGTATTTT. It encodes CASSAPGTSESDTQYF.

The V gene is TRBV19, the J gene TRBJ2-3, with 7 nucleotides matching TRBD1. Germline V gene sequence: CDR1 LNHDA, CDR2 SQIVND (reference sequence). The CDR3 extends over 14 amino acids. V lost 5 bases to trimming and J lost 3 bases; unmatched junction nucleotides: 5. The CDR3 protein is CASSHRGSTDTQYF. The DNA of the CDR3 is TGTGCCAGTAGTCACAGGGGTTCGACAGATACGCAGTATTTT.

This chain joins TRBV5-4 and TRBJ2-5; 8 nucleotides line up with TRBD2. Germline V gives CDR1 SGHNT, CDR2 YYREEE (reference sequence). The ends lost 0 bases at V and 6 bases at J; junction bases unmatched: 10. CDR3 length: 16 amino acids. The CDR3 loop is CASSLAVAGGTQTQYF. In nucleotides, the CDR3 is TGTGCCAGCAGCTTGGCCGTCGCGGGAGGTACCCAGACCCAGTACTTC.

The V and J genes are TRBV6-5 and TRBJ2-7; D could derive from TRBD1 or TRBD2 (5 bases each). In germline, CDR1 is MNHEY, CDR2 SVGAGI. The CDR3 consists of 13 residues. Trimming cost V 2 bases and J 7 bases, with 12 bases left between them. CDR3 in amino acids: CASSYGTLREQYF. As DNA, the CDR3 is TGTGCCAGCAGTTACGGGACCCTGCGGGAGCAGTACTTC.

This chain links TRBV2 with TRBJ1-5, with D maybe TRBD1 (5 bases). The CDR3 totals 14 residues. CDR1 is SNHLY and CDR2 is FYNNEI in the germline V gene. Trimming cost V 4 bases and J 6 bases, with 13 bases left between them. The CDR3 bases are TGTGCCAGCAGTGTCGGGACCGTAGGTCAGCCCCAGCATTTT. Protein product: CASSVGTVGQPQHF.